This T cell receptor (beta chain) was obtained from a study of T-cell reconstitution after alpha-beta-depleted transplantation in children. Study-wide findings and caveats: Newly generated T cells supplied most T-cell counts and diversity one year post-transplant. Several hundred expanded graft clones reportedly were the source of alpha-beta T cells about two months after transplant.

Trimming pared 5 bases from V and 3 bases from J, leaving 10 bases between. CDR3 length: 13 amino acids. In this sample, this clonotype turned up a few times. The antigen is not known. The TCRbeta library was prepared with unique molecular identifiers. A single record per CDR3 protein comes from TCRdb applying MiXCR to the PCR reads. The data contain about 77,000 distinct CDR3 sequences, around a sixth of them seen just once; the ten biggest clones take up about 54%. The V call is TRBV12-3 or TRBV12-4, the J call TRBJ1-2; D is unclear. Sequenced here: PBMCs, mostly from graft donor cells, sampled 360 days after TCRalphabeta/CD19-depleted stem cell transplant. This clonotype was obtained from a male patient aged 2-9 years who had a stem cell transplant for acute lymphoblastic leukemia, so the T cells may come from the graft donor. CDR3 region: CASSLEDHYGYTF. CDR3 in DNA: TGTGCCAGCAGTCTCGAGGACCACTATGGCTACACCTTC.